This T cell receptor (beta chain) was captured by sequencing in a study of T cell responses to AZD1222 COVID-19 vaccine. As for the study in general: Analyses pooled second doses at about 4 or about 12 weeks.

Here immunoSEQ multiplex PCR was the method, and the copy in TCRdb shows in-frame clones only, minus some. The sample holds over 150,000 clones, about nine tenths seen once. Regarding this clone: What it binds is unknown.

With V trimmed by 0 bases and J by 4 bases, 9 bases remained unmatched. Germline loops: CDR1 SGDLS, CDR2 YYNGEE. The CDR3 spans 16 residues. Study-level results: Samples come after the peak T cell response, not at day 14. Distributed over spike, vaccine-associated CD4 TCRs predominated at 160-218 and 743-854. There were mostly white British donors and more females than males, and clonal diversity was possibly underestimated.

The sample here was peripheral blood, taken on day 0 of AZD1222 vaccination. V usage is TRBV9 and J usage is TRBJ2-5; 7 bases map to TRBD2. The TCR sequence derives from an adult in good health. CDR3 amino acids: CASSVDNGLDGETQYF. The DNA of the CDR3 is TGTGCCAGCAGCGTAGATAACGGACTAGACGGAGAGACCCAGTACTTC.